This TCR beta chain comes out of a study of cytotoxic CD8 clonotypes in ibrutinib-treated CLL. Study outcomes and limitations: Samples from sustained-remission and progressing patients were taken at different times.

Data came from immunoSEQ multiplex PCR; TCRdb stores just in-frame clones and leaves some out. Seen here are some 61,000 clones, 68% observed once, and the top ten hold under 6%. Trimming took 2 bases from V and 7 from J, leaving 11 bases between them. The CDR3 runs 13 residues. Per the germline V gene, CDR1 is GTSNPN and CDR2 is SVGIG (reference sequence). Only one count was recorded for this clone. Its antigen is unknown. The sequenced sample was PBMCs, obtained after 12 months of ibrutinib treatment. This sequence originates from a human donor with chronic lymphocytic leukemia. This rearrangement joins TRBV30 to TRBJ1-4; no clear D. CDR3 nucleotide sequence: TGTGCCTGGAGTACGAGGGTACGTGAAAAACTGTTTTTT. Translation gives CAWSTRVREKLFF.